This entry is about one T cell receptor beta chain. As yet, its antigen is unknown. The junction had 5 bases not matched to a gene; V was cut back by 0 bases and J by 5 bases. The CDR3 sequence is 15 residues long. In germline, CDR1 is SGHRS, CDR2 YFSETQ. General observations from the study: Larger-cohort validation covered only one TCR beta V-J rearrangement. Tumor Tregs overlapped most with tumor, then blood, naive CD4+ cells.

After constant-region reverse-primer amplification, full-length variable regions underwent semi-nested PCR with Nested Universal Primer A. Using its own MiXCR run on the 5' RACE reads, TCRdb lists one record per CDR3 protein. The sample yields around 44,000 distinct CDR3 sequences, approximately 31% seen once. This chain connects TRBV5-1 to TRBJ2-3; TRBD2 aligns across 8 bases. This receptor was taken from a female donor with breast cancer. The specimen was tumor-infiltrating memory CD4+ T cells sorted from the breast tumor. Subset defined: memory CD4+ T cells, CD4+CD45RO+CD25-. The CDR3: CASSLVAGTIDTQYF. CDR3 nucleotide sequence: TGCGCCAGCAGCTTGGTAGCGGGGACGATAGATACGCAGTATTTT. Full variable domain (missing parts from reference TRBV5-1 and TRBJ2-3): KAGVTQTPRYLIKTRGQQVTLSCSPISGHRSVSWYQQTPGQGLQFLFEYFSETQRNKGNFPGRFSGRQFSNSRSEMNVSTLELGDSALYLCASSLVAGTIDTQYFGPGTRLTVL.